This TCR beta chain was captured in a study of control samples from healthy donors and cancer patients. V gave up 3 bases and J gave up 4 bases, with 12 bases separating them. The CDR3 length is 14 residues. Per germline, CDR1 MGHDK and CDR2 SYGVNS. Here immunoSEQ multiplex PCR was the method, and the copy in TCRdb shows in-frame clones only, minus some. This table has 60,000 to 100,000 clones, around nine tenths appearing once. The sequenced sample consisted of blood. The TCR sequence derives from a man aged 45-65 years in good health. V is TRBV25-1 and J is TRBJ1-1; maybe TRBD1 (6 bases). The CDR3 spells CASSDPGGVTEAFF. The CDR3 DNA follows: TGTGCCAGCAGTGATCCGGGGGGCGTCACTGAAGCTTTCTTT.